This TCR beta chain appears in the sequencing data of a study of blood T cell repertoires in COVID-19. Overall study context: Both acute and convalescent COVID-19 samples were obtained from the United States, Italy and Spain. Nucleic acid was either cDNA or gDNA, and it came from T cells, B-cell-depleted T cells, or PBMCs.

Per the study methods: Counts of nucleated cells, estimated from reference gene primer amplification, were obtained. TCRdb keeps only in-frame clones here, not all; method: immunoSEQ multiplex PCR. V and J calls and clone size come straight from that table; D and trimming were deduced from the DNA. The profile shows 250,000 to 300,000 clones, around nine tenths of them singletons. It was during active infection that Seattle patients were enrolled and then longitudinally followed. Germline CDR1 is MDHEN and CDR2 is SYDVKM. V dropped 3 bases and J dropped 6; count of bases not matched to a gene: 1. This CDR3 is 13 amino acids long.

The sequencing input was peripheral blood. The clonotype originates from a woman aged 70-85 years with COVID-19, enrolled during active disease. This chain uses TRBV28 with TRBJ1-2; TRBD1 agrees at 10 bases. CDR3 nucleotides: TGTGCCAGCAGTTTGGGGACAGGGGATGGCTACACCTTC. It specifies CASSLGTGDGYTF.